This record looks at one T cell receptor (beta chain) sequence and its context. The sample belongs to a study of blood T cell repertoires in COVID-19. The overall study: The analysed material was cDNA or gDNA that came from T cells, B-cell-depleted T cells, or PBMCs.

Original handling: Reference gene primer amplification yielded estimated nucleated cell counts. The method was immunoSEQ multiplex PCR; TCRdb's version includes in-frame clones alone and lacks a portion of them. The V and J calls and the clone size are those of that table, but D and trimming were determined from the DNA. The sample includes under 200,000 clones, 86% of them seen just once. Sequencing was carried out using peripheral blood. The TCR was taken from an elderly woman in a cohort sampled during active or convalescent COVID-19.

The CDR3 DNA follows: TGTGCCAGCAGCCCGGGGATGTTAGGCAATCAGCCCCAGCATTTT. This sequence encodes CASSPGMLGNQPQHF. The V gene is TRBV28, the J gene TRBJ1-5; D uncertain. Germline V lookup: CDR1 MDHEN, CDR2 SYDVKM. V lost 6 bases, J lost 2 bases, and 14 bases lay in between. This CDR3 contains 15 residues.